One sample yielded the 10 T cell receptor beta chains listed below, sequenced in a study of tissue T cells after allogeneic stem cell transplantation. This table comes from immunoSEQ multiplex PCR, and its TCRdb copy is limited to in-frame clones, with some not included. Among more than 45,000 clones listed, 65% to 85% were seen once. Sequencing was performed on sorted cells pooled from one or two spleens. Receptor source: a pool of C57BL/6 mice in good health.

Points on this clone: Gene names follow the mouse nomenclature. The read finishes 1 residue shy of the CDR3 end, and the germline J gene is used to complete it. J is TRBJ2-7 and V is TRBV13-1; 14 bases are a match to TRBD2. Germline V gene sequence: CDR1 NSHNY, CDR2 SYGAGN. The CDR3 is 14 amino acids. Trimming removed 7 bases from V and 7 bases from J; junction bases left unmatched: 7. CDR3 residues: CASQPGLGGHEQYF. CDR3 bases read: TGTGCCAGCCAGCCGGGACTGGGGGGGCACGAACAGTAC.

Remarks on this clone: All gene names here are mouse names. The sequence runs out 1 residue before the end of the CDR3; the remainder is reconstructed from the germline J gene. V and J are TRBV13-1 and TRBJ1-1; 9 positions agree with TRBD1. The trim removed 3 bases at V and 3 bases at J, leaving 0 bases unmatched. This CDR3 comprises 13 residues. The germline V gene has CDR1 NSHNY and CDR2 SYGAGN. The CDR3 protein is CASSGTGDTEVFF. The sequenced CDR3 bases are TGTGCCAGCAGTGGGACAGGGGACACAGAAGTCTTC.

Details on this clone: The germline and genes are mouse ones. The missing CDR3 end, 1 residue past where the read stops, is filled in from the germline J gene. The rearrangement uses TRBV24 and TRBJ2-4, with TRBD2 matching over 11 bases. The germline V gene has CDR1 KGHTA and CDR2 FRNEEI. The CDR3 has 17 amino acids. V dropped 2 bases and J dropped 0; count of bases not matched to a gene: 4. The CDR3 is CASSLRTGGISQNTLYF. The DNA read from the CDR3 is TGTGCCAGCAGTCTGCGGACTGGGGGGATTAGTCAAAACACCTTGTAC.

Points on this clone: Each gene name is a mouse one. The DNA ends 1 residue before the CDR3 does, and the rest of the CDR3 is filled in from the germline J gene. The rearrangement uses TRBV19 and TRBJ2-5; 11 nucleotides agree with TRBD2. After removal of 3 bases from V and 0 bases from J, the junction contained 3 bases not matched to a gene. The V gene's germline CDR1 is FNHDT and CDR2 SITEND (reference sequence). This CDR3 contains 16 residues. CDR3 DNA (partial): TGTGCCAGCAGTAACTGGGGGGGCGCAAACCAAGACACCCAGTAC. Translation gives CASSNWGGANQDTQY. The whole CDR3 is CASSNWGGANQDTQYF.

As to this clone: Each gene name is a mouse one. The CDR3 end is not reached by the read, which stops 1 residue before it; the germline J gene fills it in. V and J are TRBV5 and TRBJ1-4; TRBD1 is a possible D gene (6 bases). Germline assignment: CDR1 LGHNA and CDR2 YNLKQL (reference sequence). There are 16 residues in the CDR3. The germline V and J ends were trimmed by 3 bases and 0 bases, with 11 bases remaining between them. The covered CDR3 bases are TGTGCCAGCAGCCAGCAGGGGTCTTTTTCCAACGAAAGATTATTT. Residues: CASSQQGSFSNERLF. The complete CDR3 protein is CASSQQGSFSNERLFF.

There are a few counts of this clone. The gene names given are mouse names. The CDR3 extends 1 residue past the end of the read, so its final part is completed from the germline J gene. The genes are TRBV1 and TRBJ1-2; 8 nucleotides line up with TRBD1. Trimming took 1 base from V and 3 from J; bases not matched to a gene: 1. The germline V gene encodes CDR1 NSQYPW and CDR2 LRSPGD (reference sequence). This CDR3 is built from 14 residues. The CDR3 spells CTCSAAGGDSDYTF. CDR3 DNA (partial): TGCACCTGCAGTGCAGCAGGGGGCGACTCCGACTACACC.

For this clone: The genes and germline here are from mouse. The read gets to within 1 residue of the CDR3 end, and the germline J gene fills in the rest. The chain combines TRBV29 with TRBJ1-2; TRBD1 is a possible D gene (6 bases). Trimming stripped 5 bases from V and 0 bases from J, with 10 bases between. This CDR3 is 14 amino acids long. Germline V gene lookup returns CDR1 MSHET and CDR2 SYDVDS. The CDR3: CASSPGTPNSDYTF. The DNA read from the CDR3 is TGTGCTAGCAGTCCCGGGACACCAAACTCCGACTACACC.

This clone was seen only once. Mouse gene names apply. The read terminates 1 residue before the CDR3 end, so the remaining end is supplied by the germline J gene. The chain links TRBV5 to TRBJ2-3; 8 bases align to TRBD2. Losses at the gene ends were 0 bases for V and 3 bases for J; bases not matched to a gene: 2. Germline V lookup: CDR1 LGHNA, CDR2 YNLKQL (reference sequence). This CDR3 comprises 15 residues. The CDR3 DNA, read in part, is TGTGCCAGCAGCCAAGATGGGGGGGGCGCAGAAACGCTGTAT. Its protein product is CASSQDGGGAETLY. The whole CDR3 is CASSQDGGGAETLYF.

Notes on this clone: Each gene name is a mouse one. Read coverage stops 1 residue before the CDR3 terminus; the germline J gene supplies the remainder. The chain carries TRBV20 and TRBJ2-5; 8 bases are a match to TRBD2. CDR3 size: 14 residues. The V gene's germline CDR1 is GFQATS and CDR2 STVNSAI. J was trimmed by 2 bases and V by 0 bases; bases with no gene match: 1. CDR3 in amino acids: CGARELGGQDTQYF. The CDR3 bases that were read are TGTGGTGCTAGGGAGCTGGGGGGCCAAGACACCCAGTAC.

As to this clone: The gene names here belong to mouse. The part of the CDR3 DNA that was read is TGTGCTAGCAGTAGAGACCGGGGGAGGGGGAATGCTGAGCAGTTC. Translated, it gives CASSRDRGRGNAEQF. In full, the CDR3 is CASSRDRGRGNAEQFF. The J gene is TRBJ2-1, the V gene TRBV17, with D possibly matching TRBD1 (6 bases). Sequencing ends 1 residue short of the CDR3 end; the germline J gene provides the rest. From germline, CDR1 is MNHDT and CDR2 YYDKIL. The CDR3 contains 16 residues. V lost 0 bases, J lost 5 bases, and 14 bases lay in between.